This paragraph covers one T cell receptor (beta chain) sequence. For TCRbeta, the library was prepared with unique molecular identifiers. TCRdb re-derived calls from the PCR reads in MiXCR, one entry per CDR3 protein. The sample holds approximately 490,000 distinct CDR3 sequences, under 15% seen once. The sample belongs to a study of T-cell reconstitution after alpha-beta-depleted transplantation in children. The sample in question was PBMCs from the stem cell graft donor, obtained from the stem cell graft. This clonotype was sampled from a human donor who donated a stem cell graft to a child with combined immunodeficiency.

The CDR3 DNA reads TGTGCCAGCAGTGTACCCGAGGGGTTCACAAACTATGGCTACACCTTC. Translation: CASSVPEGFTNYGYTF. The V and J genes are TRBV6-5 and TRBJ1-2, with a weak D call TRBD1 (5 bases). The CDR3 runs 16 residues. V shed 5 bases and J shed 2 bases, with 18 bases lying between them. Germline assignment: CDR1 MNHEY and CDR2 SVGAGI.